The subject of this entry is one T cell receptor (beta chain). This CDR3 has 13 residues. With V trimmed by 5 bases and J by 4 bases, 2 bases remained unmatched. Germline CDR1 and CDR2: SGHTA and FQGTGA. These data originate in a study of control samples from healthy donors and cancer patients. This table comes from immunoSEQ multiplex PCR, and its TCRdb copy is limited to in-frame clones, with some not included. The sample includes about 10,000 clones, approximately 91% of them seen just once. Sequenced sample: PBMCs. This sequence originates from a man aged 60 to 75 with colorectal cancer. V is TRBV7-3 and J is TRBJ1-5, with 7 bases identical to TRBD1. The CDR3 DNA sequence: TGTGCCAGCAGCCCGGACAGGAATCAGCCCCAGCATTTT. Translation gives CASSPDRNQPQHF.